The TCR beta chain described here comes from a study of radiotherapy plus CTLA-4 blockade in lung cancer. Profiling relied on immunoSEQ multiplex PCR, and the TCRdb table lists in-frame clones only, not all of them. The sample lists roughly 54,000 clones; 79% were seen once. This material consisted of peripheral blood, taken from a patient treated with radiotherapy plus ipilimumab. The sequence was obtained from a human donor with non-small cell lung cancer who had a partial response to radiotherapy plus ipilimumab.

CDR3 DNA: TGTGCCAGCAGATGGGCCTCGACAGGGGACGGCACTGAAGCTTTCTTT. This gives the protein CASRWASTGDGTEAFF. This chain joins TRBV28 and TRBJ1-1; 8 nucleotides match TRBD1. The CDR3 runs 16 residues. Germline CDR1 and CDR2: MDHEN and SYDVKM. V shed 6 bases and J 4 bases; nucleotides not matched to a gene: 13.